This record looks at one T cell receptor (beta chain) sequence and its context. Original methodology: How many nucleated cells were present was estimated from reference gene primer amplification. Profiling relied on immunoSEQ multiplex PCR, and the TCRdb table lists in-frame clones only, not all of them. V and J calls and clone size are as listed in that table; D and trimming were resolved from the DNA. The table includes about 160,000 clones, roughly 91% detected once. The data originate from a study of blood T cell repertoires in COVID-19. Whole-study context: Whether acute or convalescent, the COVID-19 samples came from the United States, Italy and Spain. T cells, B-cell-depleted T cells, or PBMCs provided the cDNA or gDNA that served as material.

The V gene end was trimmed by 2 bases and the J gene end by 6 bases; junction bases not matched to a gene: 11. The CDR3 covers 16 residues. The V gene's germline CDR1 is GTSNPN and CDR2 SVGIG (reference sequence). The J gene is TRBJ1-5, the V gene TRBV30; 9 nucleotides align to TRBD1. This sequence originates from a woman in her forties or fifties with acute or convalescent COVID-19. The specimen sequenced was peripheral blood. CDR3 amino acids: CAWSNPRDRDRQPQHF. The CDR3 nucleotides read TGTGCCTGGAGTAACCCTCGGGACAGGGACCGTCAGCCCCAGCATTTT. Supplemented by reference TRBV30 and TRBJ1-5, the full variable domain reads SQTIHQWPATLVQPVGSPLSLECTVEGTSNPNLYWYRQAAGRGLQLLFYSVGIGQISSEVPQNLSASRPQDRQFILSSKKLLLSDSGFYLCAWSNPRDRDRQPQHFGDGTRLSIL.